Listed below are T cell receptor beta chains from one sample, sequenced in a study of beta chain features in type 1 diabetes. Produced via immunoSEQ multiplex PCR; TCRdb's table is partial and in-frame only. The sample contains about 400,000 clones, around 12% of which appear only once. Sequencing was done on a sample of naive CD4+ T cells from blood. The receptors stem from a man younger than 30 in good health. CDR3s include the opening cysteine and the closing phenylalanine or tryptophan. A D gene is named only where the DNA matches it firmly. Clone size is stated in some rows and not others, as once, few, many or a class when expanded.

cdr3_aa cdr3_nt clone_size j_call cdr3_length d_call v_call
CASSYSGSSYEQYF TGTGCCAGCAGCTATAGCGGAAGCTCCTACGAGCAGTACTTC few TRBJ2-7 14 - TRBV7-2
CASTLPILAGEQFF TGTGCCAGCACCCTACCGATCCTAGCGGGAGAGCAGTTCTTC - TRBJ2-1 14 TRBD2 TRBV7-9
CASSFSIQGREYF TGTGCCAGCAGCTTCTCCATACAGGGGAGAGAGTACTTC - TRBJ2-7 13 TRBD1 TRBV7-2
CASSLATGGGGETQYF TGTGCCAGCAGCTTAGCTACGGGGGGGGGCGGTGAGACCCAGTACTTC few TRBJ2-5 16 TRBD2 TRBV7-2
CAIAGAGRSYGYTF TGTGCCATTGCGGGAGCCGGGAGAAGCTATGGCTACACCTTC - TRBJ1-2 14 - TRBV10-3
CASSVGASGGASGELFF TGTGCCAGCAGCGTAGGGGCTAGCGGGGGGGCATCCGGGGAGCTGTTTTTT few TRBJ2-2 17 TRBD2 TRBV9
CASSVVPGGSGELFF TGTGCCAGCAGCGTAGTGCCAGGGGGCTCCGGGGAGCTGTTTTTT few TRBJ2-2 15 TRBD1 TRBV9
CASSQDWREAAQETQYF TGCGCCAGCAGCCAAGATTGGAGGGAGGCCGCGCAAGAGACCCAGTACTTC few TRBJ2-5 17 - TRBV4-1
CASSQDLGGAGRSEAFF TGTGCCAGCAGCCAAGATCTGGGAGGGGCAGGGAGGAGTGAAGCTTTCTTT few TRBJ1-1 17 - TRBV4-2
CASSPEGTGELFF TGTGCCAGCAGCCCAGAGGGCACCGGGGAGCTGTTTTTT few TRBJ2-2 13 - TRBV7-9
CASGRLTVSYNEQFF TGTGCCAGCGGACGTCTGACAGTTTCCTACAATGAGCAGTTCTTC - TRBJ2-1 15 - TRBV2
CASSLIAGGETQYF TGTGCCAGCAGCTTAATTGCAGGGGGAGAGACCCAGTACTTC - TRBJ2-5 14 TRBD1 TRBV7-9
CASQGSSGELFF TGTGCCAGCCAGGGATCTAGCGGGGAGCTGTTTTTT few TRBJ2-2 12 - TRBV2
CASSLARFRGSDEKLFF TGTGCCAGCAGCTTAGCCCGCTTCAGGGGATCGGATGAAAAACTGTTTTTT - TRBJ1-4 17 - TRBV7-8
CASSSPRDRHNEQFF TGTGCCAGCAGCAGCCCTAGGGACAGACACAATGAGCAGTTCTTC few TRBJ2-1 15 TRBD1 TRBV14
CASSLWTTSGADTQYF TGTGCCAGCAGCTTGTGGACGACTAGCGGCGCAGATACGCAGTATTTT few TRBJ2-3 16 TRBD2 TRBV5-6
CASSVGRGYQPQHF TGTGCCAGCAGCGTAGGTAGGGGTTATCAGCCCCAGCATTTT - TRBJ1-5 14 - TRBV9
CASSHQHGGDEQYF TGCGCCAGCAGCCATCAACATGGGGGGGACGAGCAGTACTTC - TRBJ2-7 14 TRBD2 TRBV4-3
CASSSGTENEQFF TGTGCCAGCAGCTCGGGGACAGAAAATGAGCAGTTCTTC - TRBJ2-1 13 TRBD1 TRBV7-9
CAISGRDRYTGELFF TGTGCCATCAGTGGGAGGGACAGATACACCGGGGAGCTGTTTTTT few TRBJ2-2 15 - TRBV10-3
CASSHDRAPEAFF TGTGCCAGCAGCCATGACAGGGCCCCTGAAGCTTTCTTT - TRBJ1-1 13 TRBD1 TRBV4-2
CASSLGLAGGRGWTDTQYF TGTGCCAGCAGCTTAGGACTAGCGGGGGGCCGAGGTTGGACAGATACGCAGTATTTT - TRBJ2-3 19 TRBD2 TRBV7-2
CASSLTGISGANVLTF TGCGCCAGCAGCTTGACCGGTATCTCTGGGGCCAACGTCCTGACTTTC few TRBJ2-6 16 - TRBV5-1
CASSPRGGVLAKNIQYF TGTGCCAGCTCACCACGGGGAGGAGTGTTAGCCAAAAACATTCAGTACTTC few TRBJ2-4 17 - TRBV18
CASSQERAGTSLF TGTGCCAGCAGCCAAGAAAGGGCCGGGACATCCCTTTTC - TRBJ2-7 13 - TRBV14
CSVGQGDNQPQHF TGCAGCGTTGGGCAGGGCGACAATCAGCCCCAGCATTTT - TRBJ1-5 13 - TRBV29-1
CASSQESVVNEAFF TGTGCCAGCAGCCAAGAGTCTGTTGTAAATGAAGCTTTCTTT few TRBJ1-1 14 - TRBV4-2
CASSSAGTSGVGYNEQFF TGTGCCAGCAGCTCGGCCGGGACTAGCGGGGTTGGTTACAATGAGCAGTTCTTC - TRBJ2-1 18 TRBD2 TRBV11-3
CAWSVSKGYTF TGTGCCTGGAGTGTTAGTAAGGGCTACACCTTC few TRBJ1-2 11 - TRBV30
CATSLRDRAGGEQYF TGTGCCACCAGCTTAAGGGACAGGGCAGGAGGGGAGCAGTACTTC few TRBJ2-7 15 TRBD1 TRBV15
CASSSQETQYF TGTGCCAGCAGCTCTCAAGAGACCCAGTACTTC - TRBJ2-5 11 - TRBV5-4
CASSLTGGLNTQYF TGTGCCAGCTCCCTGACAGGGGGTTTGAATACGCAGTATTTT - TRBJ2-3 14 TRBD1 TRBV18
CASSSDRAGETQYF TGTGCCAGCAGCTCGGACAGGGCGGGAGAGACCCAGTACTTC - TRBJ2-5 14 TRBD1 TRBV7-2
CASSVESRGYEQYF TGTGCCAGCAGCGTAGAAAGCAGGGGCTACGAGCAGTACTTC - TRBJ2-7 14 - TRBV9
CASSPGVSSYNSPLHF TGCGCCAGCAGCCCAGGGGTGAGCTCCTATAATTCACCCCTCCACTTT - TRBJ1-6 16 - TRBV5-1
CASSATGTSGYNEQFF TGTGCCAGCAGTGCTACGGGGACTAGCGGCTACAATGAGCAGTTCTTC - TRBJ2-1 16 TRBD2 TRBV28